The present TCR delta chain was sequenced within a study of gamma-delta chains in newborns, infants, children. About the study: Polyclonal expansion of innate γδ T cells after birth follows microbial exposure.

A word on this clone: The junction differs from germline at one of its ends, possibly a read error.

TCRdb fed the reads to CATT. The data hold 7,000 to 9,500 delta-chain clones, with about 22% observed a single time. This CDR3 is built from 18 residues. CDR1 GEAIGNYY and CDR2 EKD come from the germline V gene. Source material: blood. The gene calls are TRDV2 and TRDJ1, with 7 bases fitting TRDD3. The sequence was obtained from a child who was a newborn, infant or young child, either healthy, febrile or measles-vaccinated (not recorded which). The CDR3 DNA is TGTGCCTGCGACAGGGTTACTGGGGAATACAAAAACACCGATAAACTCATCTTT. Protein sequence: CACDRVTGEYKNTDKLIF.